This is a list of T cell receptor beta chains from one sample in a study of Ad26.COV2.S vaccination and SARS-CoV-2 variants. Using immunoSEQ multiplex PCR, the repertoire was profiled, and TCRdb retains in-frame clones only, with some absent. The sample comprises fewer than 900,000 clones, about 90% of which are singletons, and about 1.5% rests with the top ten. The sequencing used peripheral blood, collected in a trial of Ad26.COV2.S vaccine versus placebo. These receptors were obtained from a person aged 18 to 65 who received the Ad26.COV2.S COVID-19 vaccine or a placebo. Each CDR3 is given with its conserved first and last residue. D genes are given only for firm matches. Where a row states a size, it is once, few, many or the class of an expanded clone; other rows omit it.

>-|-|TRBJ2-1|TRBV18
CASSLPGQYNEQFF
TGTGCCAGCTCACTCCCTGGACAGTACAATGAGCAGTTCTTC
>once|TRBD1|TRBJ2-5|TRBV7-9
CASSMGQGAQGTQYF
TGTGCCAGCAGCATGGGACAGGGGGCACAAGGGACCCAGTACTTC
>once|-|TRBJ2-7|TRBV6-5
CASRISGRSYEQYF
TGTGCCAGCAGAATCTCGGGTCGCTCCTACGAGCAGTACTTC
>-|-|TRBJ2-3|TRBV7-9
CASSLRGPGTDTQYF
TGTGCCAGCAGCTTAAGAGGGCCGGGCACAGATACGCAGTATTTT
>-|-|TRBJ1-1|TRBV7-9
CASSYRSDTEAFF
TGTGCCAGCAGCTACAGGAGCGACACTGAAGCTTTCTTT
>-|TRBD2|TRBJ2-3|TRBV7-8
CASSLRLAGAVDTQYF
TGTGCCAGCAGCTTACGGCTAGCGGGGGCCGTTGATACGCAGTATTTT
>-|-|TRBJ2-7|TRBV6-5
CASSRVVAREQYF
TGTGCCAGCAGTCGTGTTGTGGCCCGCGAGCAGTACTTC
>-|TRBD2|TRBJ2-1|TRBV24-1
CATSDNEGAGNEQFF
TGTGCCACCAGTGATAATGAGGGAGCGGGGAATGAGCAGTTCTTC
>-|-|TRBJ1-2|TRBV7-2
CASSFRTGIGGYTF
TGTGCCAGCAGCTTCCGGACCGGTATAGGGGGCTACACCTTC
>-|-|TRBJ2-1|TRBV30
CAWSDYDEQFF
TGTGCCTGGAGTGACTACGATGAGCAGTTCTTC